The clone carrying this TCR beta chain was counted once. The table came from immunoSEQ multiplex PCR; TCRdb's copy has only in-frame clones and leaves some out. The sample carries 80,000 to 100,000 clones, around 90% recorded once. This entry is derived from a study of blood T cell repertoires in COVID-19. Germline trimming cut 6 bases from V and 7 bases from J; bases unmatched to any gene: 11. The CDR3 loop spans 14 amino acids. From germline, CDR1 is SQVTM and CDR2 ANQGSEA. This rearrangement joins TRBV29-1 to TRBJ2-7; 11 bases agree with TRBD1. Sequencing was performed on peripheral blood. The sequence came from a human donor with COVID-19, enrolled during active disease. The donor label of this sample is uncertain. The CDR3 region is CSVGQGAVVGEQYF. CDR3 nucleotides: TGCAGCGTAGGACAGGGGGCGGTGGTAGGAGAGCAGTACTTC.